Here is one T cell receptor beta chain with its context. Germline CDR1 reads SGHVS; CDR2 reads FQNEAQ. This CDR3 comprises 12 residues. Trimming shortened V by 5 bases and J by 6 bases, and 8 bases separated the two germline ends. The sample is drawn from a study of cytomegalovirus exposure and HLA in healthy donors. 13 Jbeta primers and 60 Vbeta primers were used for the PCR. Sequencing was performed with immunoSEQ multiplex PCR; in TCRdb, only in-frame clones are kept and a portion is missing. The data contain 200,000 to 250,000 clones, more than 60% of them singletons. This TCR derives from a woman aged 25 to 39 in good health and CMV-seronegative. The rearrangement joins TRBV7-8 to TRBJ2-1; the D is unclear. Sequencing was performed on PBMCs. The CDR3 nucleotides are TGTGCCAGCAGCCTACCGGGCAATGAGCAGTTCTTC. Translation gives CASSLPGNEQFF.